This T cell receptor (beta chain) came from a study of chemoradiotherapy in HPV16-positive cancers. Sequenced by immunoSEQ multiplex PCR; TCRdb stores in-frame clones only, minus some. This table holds 9,500 to 15,000 clones, about 77% found once. Germline CDR1 is SNHLY and CDR2 is FYNNEI. This CDR3 spans 14 amino acids. The V gene lost 8 bases and the J gene lost 5 bases, with 15 bases spanning the gap. Sampling took place from a patient who underwent chemoradiotherapy. This rearrangement joins TRBV2 to TRBJ1-4; no firm D call. The clonotype comes from a human donor with HPV-associated anogenital cancer. The CDR3 here is CASLGPPGNEKLFF. The CDR3 DNA follows: TGTGCCAGCCTTGGTCCTCCCGGGAATGAAAAACTGTTTTTT.